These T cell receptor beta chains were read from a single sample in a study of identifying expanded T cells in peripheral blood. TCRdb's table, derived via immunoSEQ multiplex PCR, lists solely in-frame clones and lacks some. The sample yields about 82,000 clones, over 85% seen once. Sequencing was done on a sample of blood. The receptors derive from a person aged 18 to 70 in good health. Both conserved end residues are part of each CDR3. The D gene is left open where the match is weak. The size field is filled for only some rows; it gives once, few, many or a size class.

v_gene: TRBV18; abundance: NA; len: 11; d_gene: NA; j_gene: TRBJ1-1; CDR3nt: TGTGCCAGCTCACTGCAGGGTAGAGCTTTCTTT; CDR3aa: CASSLQGRAFF
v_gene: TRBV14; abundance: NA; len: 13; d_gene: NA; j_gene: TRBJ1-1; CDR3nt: TGTGCCAGCAGCCAGTACAGGGACACTGAAGCTTTCTTT; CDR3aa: CASSQYRDTEAFF
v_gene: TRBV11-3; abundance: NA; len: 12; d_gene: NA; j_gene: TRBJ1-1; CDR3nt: TGTGCCAGCAGCTTATCCGGACGGTGGGCTTTCTTT; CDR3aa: CASSLSGRWAFF
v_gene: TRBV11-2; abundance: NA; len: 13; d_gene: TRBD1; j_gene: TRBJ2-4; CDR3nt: TGTGCCAGCAGCTTAGCCAGGACAGGGGATCAGTACTTC; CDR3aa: CASSLARTGDQYF
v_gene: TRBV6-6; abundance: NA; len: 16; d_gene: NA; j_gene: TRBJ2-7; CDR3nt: TGTGCCAGCAGTTCTCCACGCTACAGGGGGGGCTACGAGCAGTACTTC; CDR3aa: CASSSPRYRGGYEQYF
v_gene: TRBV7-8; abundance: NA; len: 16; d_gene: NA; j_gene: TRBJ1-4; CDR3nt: TGTGCCAGCAGCTCTGGACAGTTAACAACTAATGAAAAACTGTTTTTT; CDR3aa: CASSSGQLTTNEKLFF
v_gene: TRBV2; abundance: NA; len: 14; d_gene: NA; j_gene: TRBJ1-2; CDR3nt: TGTGCCAGCAGCCCCGGGACCGGGGCCCATGGCTACACCTTC; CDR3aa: CASSPGTGAHGYTF
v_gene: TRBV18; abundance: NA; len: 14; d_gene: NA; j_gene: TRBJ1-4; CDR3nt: TGTGCCAGCTCACCGGGAGCAACTAATGAAAAACTGTTTTTT; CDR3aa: CASSPGATNEKLFF
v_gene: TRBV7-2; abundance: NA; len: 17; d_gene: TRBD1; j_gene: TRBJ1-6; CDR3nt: TGTGCCAGCAGCCTGGGGACAGGGAGGTCCTATAATTCACCCCTCCACTTT; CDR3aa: CASSLGTGRSYNSPLHF
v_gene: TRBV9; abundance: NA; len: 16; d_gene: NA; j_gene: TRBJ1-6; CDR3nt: TGTGCCAGCAGCCCTGAACACGCCTCCTATAATTCACCCCTCCACTTT; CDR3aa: CASSPEHASYNSPLHF
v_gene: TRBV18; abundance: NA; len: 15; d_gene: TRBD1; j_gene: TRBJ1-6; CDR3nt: TGTGCCAGCTCACCCGGACAGGGGATGGATTCACCCCTCCACTTT; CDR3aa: CASSPGQGMDSPLHF
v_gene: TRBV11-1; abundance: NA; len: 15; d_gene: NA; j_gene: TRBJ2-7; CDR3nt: TGTGCCAGCAGCTTAGGTAGTAGGGGGTCCTACGAGCAGTACTTC; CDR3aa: CASSLGSRGSYEQYF
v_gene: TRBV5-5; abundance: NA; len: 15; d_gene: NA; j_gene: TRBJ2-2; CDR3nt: TGTGCCAGCAGCTTGGAGGGACAGAACACCGGGGAGCTGTTTTTT; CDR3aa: CASSLEGQNTGELFF
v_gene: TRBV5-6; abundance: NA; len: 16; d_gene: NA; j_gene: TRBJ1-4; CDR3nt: TGTGCCAGCAGCTTGGTATCAGAGGCGGCTAATGAAAAACTGTTTTTT; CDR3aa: CASSLVSEAANEKLFF
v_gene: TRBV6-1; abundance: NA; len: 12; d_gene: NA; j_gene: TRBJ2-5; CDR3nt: TGTGCCAGCAGACCCGGGACCCCCTTCCAGTACTTC; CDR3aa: CASRPGTPFQYF
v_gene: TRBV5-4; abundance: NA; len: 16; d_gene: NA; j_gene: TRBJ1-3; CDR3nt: TGTGCCAGCAGCTTGGGAGCCACCTACTCTGGAAACACCATATATTTT; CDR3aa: CASSLGATYSGNTIYF
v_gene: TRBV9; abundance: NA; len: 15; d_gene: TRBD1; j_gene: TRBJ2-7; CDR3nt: TGTGCCAGCAGAAGAGGGGGCAGGGAAACATACGAGCAGTACTTC; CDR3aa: CASRRGGRETYEQYF
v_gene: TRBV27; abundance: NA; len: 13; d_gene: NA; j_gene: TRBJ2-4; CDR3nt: TGTGCCAGCAGTCCCTTGCCCAAAAACATTCAGTACTTC; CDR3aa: CASSPLPKNIQYF
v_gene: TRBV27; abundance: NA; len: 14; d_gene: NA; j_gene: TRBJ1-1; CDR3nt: TGTGCCAGCAGTGGCGGCAGGGGGAACACTGAAGCTTTCTTT; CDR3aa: CASSGGRGNTEAFF
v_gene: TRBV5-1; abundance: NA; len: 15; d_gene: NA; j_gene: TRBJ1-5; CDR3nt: TGCGCCAGCAGCTTGCTCCCAGGGGTGGATCAGCCCCAGCATTTT; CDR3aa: CASSLLPGVDQPQHF
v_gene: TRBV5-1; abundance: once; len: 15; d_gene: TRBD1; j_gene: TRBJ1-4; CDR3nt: TGCGCCAGCAGCTTGGGGACAGGGGGCGTTGAAAAACTGTTTTTT; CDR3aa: CASSLGTGGVEKLFF
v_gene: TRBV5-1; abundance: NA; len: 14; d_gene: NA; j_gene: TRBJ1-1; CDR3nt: TGCGCCAGCAGCTTAACGGGGAGGAACACTGAAGCTTTCTTT; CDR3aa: CASSLTGRNTEAFF
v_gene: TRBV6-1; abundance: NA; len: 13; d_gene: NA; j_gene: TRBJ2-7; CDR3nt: TGTGCCAGCAGTGTTCAGGGCCCCTACGAGCAGTACTTC; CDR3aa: CASSVQGPYEQYF
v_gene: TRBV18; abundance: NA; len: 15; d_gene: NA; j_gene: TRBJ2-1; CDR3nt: TGTGCCAGCTCACCGGAAAGGCAATACTACAATGAGCAGTTCTTC; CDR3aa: CASSPERQYYNEQFF
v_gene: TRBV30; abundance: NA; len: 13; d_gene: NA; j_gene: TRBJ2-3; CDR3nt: TGTGCCTGGACCTCCCAGCCAGCGGATACGCAGTATTTT; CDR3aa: CAWTSQPADTQYF
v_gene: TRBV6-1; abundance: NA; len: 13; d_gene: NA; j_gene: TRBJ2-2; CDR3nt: TGTGCCAGCACCAGGGGGAACACCGGGGAGCTGTTTTTT; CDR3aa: CASTRGNTGELFF
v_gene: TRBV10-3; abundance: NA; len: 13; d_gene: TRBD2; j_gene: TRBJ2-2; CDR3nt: TGTGCCATCGCTAGCGGGAGCACCGGGGAGCTGTTTTTT; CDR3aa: CAIASGSTGELFF
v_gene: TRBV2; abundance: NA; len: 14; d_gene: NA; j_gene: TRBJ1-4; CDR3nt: TGTGCCAGCGACGCCGGCAGGTCTAATGAAAAACTGTTTTTT; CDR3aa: CASDAGRSNEKLFF
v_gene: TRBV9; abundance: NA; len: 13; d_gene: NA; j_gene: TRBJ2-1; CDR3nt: TGTGCCAGCAGCGCCGGGTCCTACAATGAGCAGTTCTTC; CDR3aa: CASSAGSYNEQFF
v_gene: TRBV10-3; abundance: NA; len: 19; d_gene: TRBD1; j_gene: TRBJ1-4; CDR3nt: TGTGCCATCAGCCCTAACAGGGGGCGAAAGGCGGAACAAAATGAAAAACTGTTTTTT; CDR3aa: CAISPNRGRKAEQNEKLFF
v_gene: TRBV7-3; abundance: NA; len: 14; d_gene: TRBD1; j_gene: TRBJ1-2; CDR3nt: TGTGCCAGCAGCGGCGAAGGACAGGGAGGCGGCTACACCTTC; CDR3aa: CASSGEGQGGGYTF
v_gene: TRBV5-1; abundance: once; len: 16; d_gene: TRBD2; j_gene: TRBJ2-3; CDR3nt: TGCGCCAGCAGCGTTATCGGGGGTAGCGGGGCAGATACGCAGTATTTT; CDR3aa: CASSVIGGSGADTQYF
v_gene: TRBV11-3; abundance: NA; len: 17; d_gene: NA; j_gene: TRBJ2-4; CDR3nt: TGTGCCAGCAGCTTGGAAAGCGGACGACTGGGCGGAAACATTCAGTACTTC; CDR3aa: CASSLESGRLGGNIQYF
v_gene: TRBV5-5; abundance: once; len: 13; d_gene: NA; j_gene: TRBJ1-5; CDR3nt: TGTGCCAGCAGCTGGGATAGCAATCAGCCCCAGCATTTT; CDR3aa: CASSWDSNQPQHF
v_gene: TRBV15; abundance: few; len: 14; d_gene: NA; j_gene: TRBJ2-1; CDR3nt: TGTGCCACCAGCAGAGTGCGGGATGACAATGAGCAGTTCTTC; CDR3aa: CATSRVRDDNEQFF
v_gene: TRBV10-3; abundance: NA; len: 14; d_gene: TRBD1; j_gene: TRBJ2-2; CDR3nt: TGTGCCATAGGGACAGGGGGCCTCTCCGGGGAGCTGTTTTTT; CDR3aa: CAIGTGGLSGELFF
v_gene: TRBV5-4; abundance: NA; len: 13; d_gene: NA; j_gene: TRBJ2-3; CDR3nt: TGTGCCAGCAGCCCCCCAGGTGCAGATACGCAGTATTTT; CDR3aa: CASSPPGADTQYF
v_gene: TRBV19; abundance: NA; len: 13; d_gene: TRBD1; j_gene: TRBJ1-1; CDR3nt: TGTGCCAGTAGCCAGACAGGGATGGCTGAAGCTTTCTTT; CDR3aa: CASSQTGMAEAFF
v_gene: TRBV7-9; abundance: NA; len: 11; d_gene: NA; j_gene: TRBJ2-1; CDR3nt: TGTGCCTCCCAGTTGTACAATGAGCAGTTCTTC; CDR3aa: CASQLYNEQFF
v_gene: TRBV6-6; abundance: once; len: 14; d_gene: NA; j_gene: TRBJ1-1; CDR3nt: TGTGCCAGCAGTTACTCGACCCAGAACACTGAAGCTTTCTTT; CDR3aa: CASSYSTQNTEAFF
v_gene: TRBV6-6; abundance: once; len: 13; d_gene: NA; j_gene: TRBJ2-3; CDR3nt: TGTGCCAGCAGTTACTCGGGGTCCGATACGCAGTATTTT; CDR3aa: CASSYSGSDTQYF
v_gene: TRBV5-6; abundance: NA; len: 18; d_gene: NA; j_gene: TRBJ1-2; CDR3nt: TGTGCCAGCAGCTTGGCCGGGGCCGGATACCCATCTAACTATGGCTACACCTTC; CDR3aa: CASSLAGAGYPSNYGYTF
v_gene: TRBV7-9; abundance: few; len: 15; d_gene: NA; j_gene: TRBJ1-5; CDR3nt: TGTGCCAGCAGCTCCCACCGGGAAAGCAATCAGCCCCAGCATTTT; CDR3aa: CASSSHRESNQPQHF
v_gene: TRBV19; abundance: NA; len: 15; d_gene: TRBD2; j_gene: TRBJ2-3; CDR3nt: TGTGCCAGTAGTGGACTAGCGGACCTCACAGATACGCAGTATTTT; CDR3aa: CASSGLADLTDTQYF
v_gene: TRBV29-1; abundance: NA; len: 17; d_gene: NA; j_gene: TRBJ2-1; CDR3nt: TGCAGCGTCCCTTCCCCCCGAGGGGGGAGCTCCTACAATGAGCAGTTCTTC; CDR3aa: CSVPSPRGGSSYNEQFF
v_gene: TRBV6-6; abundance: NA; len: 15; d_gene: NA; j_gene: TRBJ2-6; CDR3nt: TGTGCCAGCAGCCGGATTCTATCTGGGGCCAACGTCCTGACTTTC; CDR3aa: CASSRILSGANVLTF
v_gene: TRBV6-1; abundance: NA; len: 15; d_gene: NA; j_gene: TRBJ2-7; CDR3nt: TGTGCCAGCAGTGAACATGGGGGGATAGGTTACGAGCAGTACTTC; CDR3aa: CASSEHGGIGYEQYF
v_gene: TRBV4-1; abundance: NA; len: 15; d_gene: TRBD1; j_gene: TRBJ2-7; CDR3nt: TGCGCCAGCAGCTTCACCGGGACAGGGTTTTTCGAGCAGTACTTC; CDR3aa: CASSFTGTGFFEQYF
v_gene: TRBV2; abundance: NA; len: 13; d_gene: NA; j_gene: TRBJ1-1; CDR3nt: TGTGCCAGCATCGAAGACAGGAACACTGAAGCTTTCTTT; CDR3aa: CASIEDRNTEAFF
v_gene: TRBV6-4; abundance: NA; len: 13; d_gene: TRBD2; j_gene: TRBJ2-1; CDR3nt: TGTGCCAGCGCGGGAGACATGGGGAATGAGCAGTTCTTC; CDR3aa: CASAGDMGNEQFF
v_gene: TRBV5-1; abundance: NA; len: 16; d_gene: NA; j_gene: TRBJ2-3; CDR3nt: TGCGCCAGCAGCTTGGGCCGAGCGGGTGGCACAGATACGCAGTATTTT; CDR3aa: CASSLGRAGGTDTQYF
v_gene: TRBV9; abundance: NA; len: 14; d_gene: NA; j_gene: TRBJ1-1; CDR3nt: TGTGCCAGCAGCGTAGAAGTAAGGGACACTGAAGCTTTCTTT; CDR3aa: CASSVEVRDTEAFF
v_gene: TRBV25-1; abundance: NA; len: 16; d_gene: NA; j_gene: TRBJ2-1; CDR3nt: TGTGCCAGCAGTGAATCGGGCAGGTCCTCCTACAATGAGCAGTTCTTC; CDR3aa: CASSESGRSSYNEQFF
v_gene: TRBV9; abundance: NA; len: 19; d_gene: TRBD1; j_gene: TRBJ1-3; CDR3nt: TGTGCCAGCAGCGGTCACACAGGGGGTCTATTCGTCCCCGGAAACACCATATATTTT; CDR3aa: CASSGHTGGLFVPGNTIYF
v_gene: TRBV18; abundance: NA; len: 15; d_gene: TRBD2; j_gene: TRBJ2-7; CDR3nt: TGTGCCAGCTCACCGGGTGGGAGGGAGGCCTACGAGCAGTACTTC; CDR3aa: CASSPGGREAYEQYF
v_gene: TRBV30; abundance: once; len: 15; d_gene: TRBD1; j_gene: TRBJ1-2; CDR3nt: TGTGCCGGAGTGGAGGACAGGGCCCACACGGGGGGCTACACCTTC; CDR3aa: CAGVEDRAHTGGYTF
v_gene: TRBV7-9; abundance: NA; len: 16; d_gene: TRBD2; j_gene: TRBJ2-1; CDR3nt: TGTGCCAGCAGCCACCAACTAGCGGGAGAGGCAAATGAGCAGTTCTTC; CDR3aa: CASSHQLAGEANEQFF
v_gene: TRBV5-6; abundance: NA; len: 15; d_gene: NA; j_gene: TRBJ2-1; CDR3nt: TGTGCCAGCAGCCCCCTCGGACCCGTCCTATATGAGCAGTTCTTC; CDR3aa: CASSPLGPVLYEQFF
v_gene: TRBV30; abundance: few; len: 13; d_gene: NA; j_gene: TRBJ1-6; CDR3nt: TGTGCCTGGAGTGTACAGGGAAATTCACCCCTCCACTTT; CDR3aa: CAWSVQGNSPLHF
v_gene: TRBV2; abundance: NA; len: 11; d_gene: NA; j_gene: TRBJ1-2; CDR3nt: TGTGCCAGCAGTGTTAAGGATGGCTACACCTTC; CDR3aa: CASSVKDGYTF